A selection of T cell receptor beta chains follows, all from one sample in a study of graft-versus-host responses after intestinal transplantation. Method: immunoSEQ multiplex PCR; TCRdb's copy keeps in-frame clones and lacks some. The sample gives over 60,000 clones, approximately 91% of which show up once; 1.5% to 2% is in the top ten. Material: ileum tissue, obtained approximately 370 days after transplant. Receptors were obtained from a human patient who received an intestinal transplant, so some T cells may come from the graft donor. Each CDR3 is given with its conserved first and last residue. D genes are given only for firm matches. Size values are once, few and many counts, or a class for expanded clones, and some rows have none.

CDR3: CASRLETESTDTQYF
DNA: TGTGCAAGTCGCTTAGAGACGGAAAGCACAGATACGCAGTATTTT
size: few
J: TRBJ2-3
D: NA
V: TRBV12-2

CDR3: CSVEGGAETQYF
DNA: TGCAGCGTTGAAGGGGGCGCAGAGACCCAGTACTTC
size: NA
J: TRBJ2-5
D: NA
V: TRBV29-1

CDR3: CASSLKTANEKLFF
DNA: TGTGCCAGCAGTTTAAAGACAGCGAATGAAAAACTGTTTTTT
size: NA
J: TRBJ1-4
D: NA
V: TRBV27

CDR3: CASRISSGGARETQYF
DNA: TGTGCCAGCAGAATAAGTAGCGGGGGGGCGAGGGAGACCCAGTACTTC
size: few
J: TRBJ2-5
D: TRBD2
V: TRBV27

CDR3: CASSRREGGELFF
DNA: TGTGCCAGCAGCCGCCGGGAGGGCGGGGAGCTGTTTTTT
size: NA
J: TRBJ2-2
D: TRBD2
V: TRBV9

CDR3: CASSPSGGALRNEKLFF
DNA: TGCGCCAGCAGCCCCTCAGGTGGGGCATTAAGAAATGAAAAACTGTTTTTT
size: NA
J: TRBJ1-4
D: NA
V: TRBV4-1

CDR3: CASSLVADYEQYF
DNA: TGTGCCAGCAGCTTGGTGGCAGACTACGAGCAGTACTTC
size: NA
J: TRBJ2-7
D: NA
V: TRBV5-6

CDR3: CASSYSADSYQETQYF
DNA: TGTGCCAGCAGTTACTCGGCCGACTCTTATCAAGAGACCCAGTACTTC
size: NA
J: TRBJ2-5
D: NA
V: TRBV6-6

CDR3: CASGFRSRGDETQYF
DNA: TGTGCTAGTGGTTTCAGATCTAGGGGGGATGAGACCCAGTACTTC
size: NA
J: TRBJ2-5
D: NA
V: TRBV12-5

CDR3: CASSLGGQGETQYF
DNA: TGTGCCAGCAGTTTAGGCGGACAGGGAGAGACCCAGTACTTC
size: NA
J: TRBJ2-5
D: TRBD1
V: TRBV28

CDR3: CASSVGTEQFF
DNA: TGTGCCAGCAGCGTGGGGACAGAGCAGTTCTTC
size: NA
J: TRBJ2-1
D: NA
V: TRBV9

CDR3: CASSKGGTGELFF
DNA: TGCGCCAGCAGCAAGGGGGGTACCGGGGAGCTGTTTTTT
size: NA
J: TRBJ2-2
D: NA
V: TRBV10-1

CDR3: CASSLRTRTGNTIYF
DNA: TGTGCCAGCAGTCTCCGGACCCGAACTGGAAACACCATATATTTT
size: NA
J: TRBJ1-3
D: NA
V: TRBV6-1

CDR3: CASSPGQGAYEQYF
DNA: TGTGCCAGCAGCCCGGGACAGGGGGCCTACGAGCAGTACTTC
size: NA
J: TRBJ2-7
D: TRBD1
V: TRBV6-5

CDR3: CASSEHRADNEQFF
DNA: TGTGCCAGCAGTGAACACAGGGCGGACAATGAGCAGTTCTTC
size: once
J: TRBJ2-1
D: NA
V: TRBV6-1

CDR3: CASSSGPPFHEQYF
DNA: TGTGCCAGCAGCTCGGGCCCCCCGTTCCACGAGCAGTACTTC
size: NA
J: TRBJ2-7
D: NA
V: TRBV7-9

CDR3: CASSDFETAGTYEQYF
DNA: TGTGCCAGCAGTGATTTCGAGACAGCCGGGACCTACGAGCAGTACTTC
size: NA
J: TRBJ2-7
D: NA
V: TRBV2

CDR3: CASSYRDSSYEQYF
DNA: TGTGCCAGCAGTTACCGGGACAGCTCCTACGAGCAGTACTTC
size: NA
J: TRBJ2-7
D: TRBD1
V: TRBV6-6

CDR3: CASSEKTISYNEQFF
DNA: TGTGCCAGCAGTGAAAAAACGATCTCCTACAATGAGCAGTTCTTC
size: once
J: TRBJ2-1
D: NA
V: TRBV6-1

CDR3: CASTLRDSQGYTDTQYF
DNA: TGTGCCAGCACCCTCCGGGACAGTCAAGGATACACAGATACGCAGTATTTT
size: NA
J: TRBJ2-3
D: TRBD1
V: TRBV11-2

CDR3: CATSRRPGADTQYF
DNA: TGTGCCACCAGCAGACGCCCGGGGGCAGATACGCAGTATTTT
size: NA
J: TRBJ2-3
D: NA
V: TRBV15

CDR3: CASSPRTGGANTGELFF
DNA: TGCGCCAGCAGCCCAAGGACAGGGGGCGCAAACACCGGGGAGCTGTTTTTT
size: NA
J: TRBJ2-2
D: TRBD1
V: TRBV5-1

CDR3: CASSQDRAPSNSPLHF
DNA: TGCGCCAGCAGCCAAGATAGGGCGCCGTCTAATTCACCCCTCCACTTT
size: NA
J: TRBJ1-6
D: NA
V: TRBV5-1

CDR3: CASRPTGKGYTF
DNA: TGTGCCAGCAGGCCTACAGGGAAGGGCTACACCTTC
size: NA
J: TRBJ1-2
D: NA
V: TRBV6-5

CDR3: CASSRLAGTYEQYF
DNA: TGTGCCAGCAGTCGACTAGCGGGGACCTACGAGCAGTACTTC
size: NA
J: TRBJ2-7
D: TRBD2
V: TRBV6-6

CDR3: CSVLLGTLYEQYF
DNA: TGCAGCGTTCTGCTAGGGACCCTCTACGAGCAGTACTTC
size: NA
J: TRBJ2-7
D: NA
V: TRBV29-1

CDR3: CASSGLETQYF
DNA: TGTGCCAGCAGTGGGCTAGAGACCCAGTACTTC
size: NA
J: TRBJ2-5
D: NA
V: TRBV25-1

CDR3: CAWRAGELYGYTF
DNA: TGTGCCTGGAGGGCAGGGGAACTCTATGGCTACACCTTC
size: NA
J: TRBJ1-2
D: NA
V: TRBV30

CDR3: CASSLEDYEPDTQYF
DNA: TGTGCCAGCAGCTTGGAGGACTATGAGCCAGATACGCAGTATTTT
size: NA
J: TRBJ2-3
D: NA
V: TRBV5-6

CDR3: CASSTRQGGYGYEQYF
DNA: TGTGCCAGCAGCACCCGACAGGGGGGATATGGGTACGAGCAGTACTTC
size: medium-sized
J: TRBJ2-7
D: TRBD1
V: TRBV5-5

CDR3: CATSPDNYSNQPQHF
DNA: TGTGCCACCAGCCCTGACAATTATAGCAATCAGCCCCAGCATTTT
size: NA
J: TRBJ1-5
D: NA
V: TRBV15

CDR3: CASSPAGTGNTEAFF
DNA: TGCGCCAGCAGCCCCGCCGGGACAGGGAACACTGAAGCTTTCTTT
size: NA
J: TRBJ1-1
D: TRBD1
V: TRBV4-1

CDR3: CASSQSNEQFF
DNA: TGTGCCAGCAGTCAAAGCAATGAGCAGTTCTTC
size: NA
J: TRBJ2-1
D: NA
V: TRBV13

CDR3: CASSRSRGANTEAFF
DNA: TGTGCCAGCAGCAGAAGCAGGGGCGCTAACACTGAAGCTTTCTTT
size: once
J: TRBJ1-1
D: NA
V: TRBV9

CDR3: CASSLDSAYNEQFF
DNA: TGTGCCAGCAGTTTAGATTCCGCATACAATGAGCAGTTCTTC
size: once
J: TRBJ2-1
D: NA
V: TRBV28

CDR3: CATSSKGQGDYNEQFF
DNA: TGTGCCACCAGCAGTAAAGGACAGGGGGATTACAATGAGCAGTTCTTC
size: NA
J: TRBJ2-1
D: TRBD1
V: TRBV15

CDR3: CASSTNVESGANVLTF
DNA: TGTGCCAGCTCTACCAATGTGGAATCTGGGGCCAACGTCCTGACTTTC
size: NA
J: TRBJ2-6
D: NA
V: TRBV18

CDR3: CASSQGRLYGYTF
DNA: TGTGCCAGCAGCCAAGGACGGCTCTATGGCTACACCTTC
size: once
J: TRBJ1-2
D: NA
V: TRBV4-2

CDR3: CASSQVTGGSTEAFF
DNA: TGCGCCAGCAGCCAAGTGACAGGGGGGAGTACTGAAGCTTTCTTT
size: NA
J: TRBJ1-1
D: TRBD1
V: TRBV4-1

CDR3: CATSSPTGGPLGEQYF
DNA: TGTGCCACCAGCAGCCCCACAGGAGGCCCATTAGGGGAGCAGTACTTC
size: NA
J: TRBJ2-7
D: NA
V: TRBV15

CDR3: CAGGETGFSNSPLHF
DNA: TGTGCCGGGGGGGAGACAGGGTTTAGTAATTCACCCCTCCACTTT
size: NA
J: TRBJ1-6
D: TRBD1
V: TRBV2

CDR3: CASRRDGHYGYTF
DNA: TGTGCCAGCAGAAGGGACGGACACTATGGCTACACCTTC
size: NA
J: TRBJ1-2
D: NA
V: TRBV28

CDR3: CASSVSEAATEAFF
DNA: TGTGCCAGCAGCGTATCAGAGGCTGCCACTGAAGCTTTCTTT
size: NA
J: TRBJ1-1
D: NA
V: TRBV9

CDR3: CASSLGGSYEQYF
DNA: TGTGCCAGCAGTTTGGGGGGCTCCTACGAGCAGTACTTC
size: NA
J: TRBJ2-7
D: NA
V: TRBV27

CDR3: CASKRWRGARYEQYF
DNA: TGTGCCAGCAAGAGGTGGCGGGGGGCGCGGTACGAGCAGTACTTC
size: NA
J: TRBJ2-7
D: TRBD2
V: TRBV2

CDR3: CASTRMSPTGGEETQYF
DNA: TGTGCCAGCACCCGAATGTCCCCGACAGGGGGAGAAGAGACCCAGTACTTC
size: NA
J: TRBJ2-5
D: TRBD1
V: TRBV7-3